Given below is one TCR beta chain in context. Its antigen is still unknown. The input lacks base qualities; no much larger clone sits a single base away. Each donor gave one peripheral blood draw, averaging approximately 0.12 L, which was collected into heparinised tubes. Naive, central memory, regulatory and stem cell-like memory CD4+ T cells were sorted on a BD FACSAria II using a panel including CD45RO, CCR7, CD25, CD127, CD95 and CD27. Every sorted population had a purity above 95%. PBMCs were isolated immediately by Lymphoprep density gradient centrifugation and stained directly without culture. So that batch effects would be minimized, each experiment stained and sorted samples in pairs, pairing one healthy donor with one patient. V is shortened by 1 base, J by 4 bases, and the region joining them spans 11 bases. CDR1 and CDR2 (MNHNS, SASEGT) derive from the germline V gene. The cysteine opens and the phenylalanine closes a CDR3 of 15 amino acids. The retained sequence is limited to the CDR3, 45 bases, with the frame set at the first base.

The sample belongs to a study of beta chain features in type 1 diabetes (dated by TCRdb to about 2018). At the level of the whole study: Mean age, gender distribution, total cell number and subset yield did not differ between patients and healthy donors. A total of 107,917,701 sorted cells were examined across all samples, and the number of cells per subset was strongly correlated with RNA yield. The study compared TCRB repertoires of sorted circulating CD4+ T cell subsets between recently diagnosed type 1 diabetes patients and matched healthy donors. Naive and central memory subsets were obtained from all 30 or so donors, but regulatory and stem cell-like memory subsets were isolated from only 8 patients and roughly eight healthy donors.

Here is what the overall study found, with its caveats: In all four CD4+ subsets, TCRB CDR3 length was moderately but significantly shorter in type 1 diabetes patients. Sequencing cDNA rather than genomic DNA could over-represent highly expressing activated cells, although activation and CD3 levels did not differ between groups. PCR may preferentially amplify shorter templates, but because patient and control samples were amplified and corrected together, any resulting skew would affect both groups equally. Because the HLA sub-analyses included only small numbers of individuals, any influence of HLA type on TCRB rearrangement was left unresolved. At VDJ recombination sites, type 1 diabetes patients had fewer insertions and more deleted nucleotides, which implies abnormalities in thymic rearrangement. Naive, central memory and regulatory TCRB repertoires appeared to be more similar among patients than among healthy donors.

The High Capacity cDNA Reverse Transcription Kit was used to reverse transcribe all of the isolated RNA, meaning that expressed TCRB transcripts were what got sequenced. Deep immunoSEQ sequencing was performed on naive, central memory and regulatory T cell samples, with an average of roughly 3.3 million total reads per sample. Sorted cells were lysed in RLT buffer, and RNA was extracted using DNase-treated RNeasy Micro or Mini kits according to cell number. To prevent cross-contamination, every cell subset was processed on its own, while patient and healthy donor samples were processed together. Using the immunoSEQ multiplex PCR, TCRB sequences were amplified from cDNA into 87-bp fragments spanning the CDR3 region. The amplicons were sequenced using the Illumina HiSeq platform. In the paper's pipeline: Synthetic template baselines were used to correct PCR bias computationally, reads within Hamming distance 2 were collapsed together, and singletons that could not be merged were discarded. Reads were aligned against IMGT so that V, D and J genes, CDR3 length and insertions or deletions at six rearrangement sites could be assigned. Within each subset, clonotype counts were normalized to the number of sorted cells before true diversity and Gini coefficients were calculated with the tcR R package. Repertoire sharing was quantified using the overlap coefficient calculated on TCRB nucleotide sequences. TCRdb limited this immuneACCESS table to in-frame rearrangements with V and J called. A share of clones is missing; checked studies link under half to unresolved V genes, and the rest is unexplained. The DNA gave D and trimming, while V, J and clone size come from that table. Here the sample has 55,000 to 85,000 clones; about 50% occur a single time. 0.7% of the sample is held by the ten biggest clonotypes.

The source is a man aged 25-40 years with type 1 diabetes. The chain is made from TRBV6-1 and TRBJ2-1, with no confidently assigned D gene. The sample taken for sequencing was central memory CD4+ T cells from blood. The sequenced DNA is TGTGCCAGCAGTGAAGGCTCGTTTACTTACAATGAGCAGTTCTTC. This gives the protein CASSEGSFTYNEQFF.